This T cell receptor (beta chain) was profiled in a study of spatial heterogeneity in lung cancer. Overall study context: Donors were 72 untreated early-stage non-small cell lung cancer patients. Sequences of the beta chain were consistently detected in greater numbers than alpha-chain sequences. A unique TCR and UMI combination showed up more than ten times in raw reads, on average.

In TCRdb, the 5' RACE reads were re-called with MiXCR into one record per CDR3 protein. The sample includes 49,000 or so distinct CDR3 sequences, approximately 12% seen only once; the top ten take roughly a third. The CDR3 consists of 13 residues. After removal of 5 bases from V and 3 bases from J, the junction contained 1 base not matched to a gene. Germline lookup yields CDR1 MNHEY and CDR2 SVGAGI. This clonotype was seen more than once but under ten times. The time point is: blood at routine non-recurrence follow-up after resection. The input material, whole RNA from tumor, nontumor lung or frozen PBMC, was sequenced unsorted.

The receptor comes from a male donor with early-stage non-small cell lung cancer. The chain couples TRBV6-5 to TRBJ2-7; TRBD1 matches 10 bases. Sequencing was performed on PBMCs, taken at follow-up. CDR3 nucleotides: TGTGCCAGCAGTGGGGACAGGGGCTACGAGCAGTACTTC. Residues: CASSGDRGYEQYF.